This T cell receptor (beta chain) was sequenced for a study of identical twins. Broader study findings: Shared out-of-frame alpha sequences (those common to twins) showed excess low generation probability. Analyses based on zero insertions could be partly confounded by invariant MAIT and iNKT cells.

Each CDR3 protein is one row after TCRdb ran MiXCR on the 5' RACE reads. The sample lists roughly 250,000 distinct CDR3 sequences, over 13% occurring once. The CDR3 length is 12 residues. Germline V gene data show CDR1 as SQVTM and CDR2 as ANQGSEA. J lost 8 bases, V lost 6 bases, and 6 bases had no gene match. As concerns this clonotype: Its specificity is unknown.

The origin of this receptor is a woman aged 18-30 years in good health. Sample: memory (CD45RO+) T cells sorted from blood. The gene calls are TRBV29-1 and TRBJ2-1; TRBD1 matches 8 bases. The CDR3 loop reads CSVGQGRDEQFF. The CDR3 DNA follows: TGCAGCGTCGGACAGGGCCGGGATGAGCAGTTCTTC.